What follows describes a single T cell receptor beta chain. This clonotype has a handful of counts. The antigen it binds to is not known. It has no much larger one-base neighbor in the sample; base qualities were not kept. The CDR3 sequence holds 14 residues, the cysteine and phenylalanine included. Of all the DNA, just the CDR3 is kept, 42 bases in frame from base 1. V trim: 6 bases; J trim: 9 bases; unmatched bases: 6. The CDR1 and CDR2 encoded by the germline V gene are MNHNS and SASEGT. Library preparation was by 5' RACE. This sample was sequenced with an Illumina HiSeq 2000. Template switching added a universal primer binding site, and the final cDNA carried a unique molecular identifier that allowed TCR cDNA molecules to be counted accurately. Specific primers in the conserved constant-segment region were used to synthesize first-strand cDNA for the TCR alpha and beta chains. Each cDNA library was double barcoded, with a SMART-Mk sample barcode plus Illumina barcodes, to control for contamination. TruSeq adapter sequences along with Illumina sample barcodes were introduced in two successive PCR steps. The TCR alpha and beta cDNA libraries were sequenced on the Illumina HiSeq platform using custom primers. The authors processed their data as follows. Raw reads were processed with MiGEC to extract unique molecular identifiers, and MiXCR was used to determine CDR3 positions. For each individual, recombination models were inferred using an EM algorithm with the repgenHMM and IGoR tools. Shared clonotype analysis was performed with the tcR package in R, normalizing sharing by the product of cloneset sizes. Out-of-frame nonproductive sequences were analyzed to study raw recombination free of thymic and clonal selection effects. TCRdb took the public reads, trimmed them with fastp at Q25, ran MiXCR for clone calling and kept in-frame beta chains. All rows with the same CDR3 protein become a single entry with the most common DNA and genes. None of the V and J calls come from the authors' own analysis; TCRdb made them. The sample contains approximately 680,000 distinct CDR3 sequences, just over 7% of them found a single time. Jointly, the top ten make up roughly 1.6% of the sample.

The data are from a study of identical twins (dated by TCRdb to about 2016). At the level of the whole study: To test whether fetal clonotypes persist, the study used deep sequencing on TCR alpha and beta repertoires from monozygotic twins, unrelated adults of various ages, and cord blood. To rule out contamination, replicate twin experiments were performed at different times with different library preparation protocols. Here is what the overall study found, with its caveats: Compared with coincidental sharing between unrelated individuals, out-of-frame TCR alpha sequences shared between twins showed an excess of sequences with low generation probability. Out-of-frame TCR alpha sharing in monozygotic twins was systematically underestimated by recombination models, whereas sharing between unrelated individuals was in agreement with the recombination models. Zero-insertion analyses could be partly confounded by invariant T cells such as MAIT and iNKT, although diverse VJ usage argued against such confounding for most clonotypes. Because the same donors could not be followed over many years, the conclusions relied on cross-sectional statistical analysis. The excess sharing between twins in beta out-of-frame sequences was weaker because fewer shared sequences reduced the signal-to-noise ratio. Fewer insertions were carried by abundant cord blood beta clonotypes, a similar but weaker trend appeared in young adult naive repertoires, and no such trend appeared in memory repertoires.

Every donor in the study was a healthy Caucasian. The twin cohort comprised three pairs of female monozygotic twins, all aged roughly 18 to 30 years. RNA for TCR libraries was isolated from peripheral blood mononuclear cells. These data also formed part of another study, on yellow fever vaccine responses in identical twins. As the second publication notes: According to the authors, in identical twins the way T cells responded to vaccination appeared partly convergent and partly personalized. The study precisely tracked vaccine-responding T cell clones in identical twins.

Sequenced material: PBMCs. This receptor was taken from a woman aged 18 to 35 in good health. The chain links TRBV6-1 with TRBJ1-6, with 9 bases aligning to TRBD1. The nucleotide sequence reads TGTGCCAGCAGCCAACCGGGACAGGGTTCACCCCTCCACTTT. The resulting protein is CASSQPGQGSPLHF.